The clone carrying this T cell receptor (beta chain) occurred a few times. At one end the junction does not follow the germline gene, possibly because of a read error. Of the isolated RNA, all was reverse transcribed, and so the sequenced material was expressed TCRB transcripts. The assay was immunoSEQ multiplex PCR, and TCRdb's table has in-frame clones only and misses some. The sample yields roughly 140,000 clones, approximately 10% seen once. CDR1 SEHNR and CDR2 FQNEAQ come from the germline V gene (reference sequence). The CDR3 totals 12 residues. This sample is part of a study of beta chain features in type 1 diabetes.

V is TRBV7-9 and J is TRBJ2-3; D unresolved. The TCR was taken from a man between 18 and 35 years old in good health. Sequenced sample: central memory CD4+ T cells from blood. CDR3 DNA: TGTGCCAGCAGACATAACACACATACGCAGTATTTT. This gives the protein CASRHNTHTQYF.